This T cell receptor beta chain was sequenced in a study of blood T cell repertoires in COVID-19. Study background: Both acute and convalescent COVID-19 samples were obtained from the United States, Italy and Spain. The analysed material was cDNA or gDNA that came from T cells, B-cell-depleted T cells, or PBMCs.

The CDR3 totals 15 residues. CDR1 and CDR2 (germline): SGHTA, FQGNSA. V shed 3 bases and J 4 bases; nucleotides not matched to a gene: 4. Sequencing used immunoSEQ multiplex PCR; TCRdb keeps in-frame clones, though not all of them. The repertoire holds about 70,000 clones, with roughly 80% as singletons. This clone was observed a few times. The source material was peripheral blood. This clonotype was sampled from a man aged 70 or older who had recovered from COVID-19. The chain recombines TRBV7-2 with TRBJ2-1; 9 positions match TRBD2. This chain's CDR3 is CASSLSGRPYNEQFF. For the CDR3, the DNA is TGTGCCAGCAGCTTGAGCGGGAGGCCTTACAATGAGCAGTTCTTC.